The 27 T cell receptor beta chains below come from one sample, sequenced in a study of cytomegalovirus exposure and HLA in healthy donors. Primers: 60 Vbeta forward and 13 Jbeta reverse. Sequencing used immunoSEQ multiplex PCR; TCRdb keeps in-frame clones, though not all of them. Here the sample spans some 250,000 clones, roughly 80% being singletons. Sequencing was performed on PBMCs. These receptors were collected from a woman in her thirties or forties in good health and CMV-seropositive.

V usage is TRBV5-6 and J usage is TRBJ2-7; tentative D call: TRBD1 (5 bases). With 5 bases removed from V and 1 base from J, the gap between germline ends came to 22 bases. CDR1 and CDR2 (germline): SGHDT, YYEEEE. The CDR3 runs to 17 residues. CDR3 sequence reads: CASSIGVMDTASYEQYF. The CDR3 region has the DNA TGTGCCAGCAGTATTGGGGTCATGGACACGGCTTCCTACGAGCAGTACTTC.

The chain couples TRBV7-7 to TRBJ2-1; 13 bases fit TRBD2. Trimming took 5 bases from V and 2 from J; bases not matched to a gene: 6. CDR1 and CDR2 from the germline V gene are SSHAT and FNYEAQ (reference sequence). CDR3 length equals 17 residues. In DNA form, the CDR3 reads TGTGCCAGCAGCCAAGGACTAGCGGGGGCCACCTACAATGAGCAGTTCTTC. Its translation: CASSQGLAGATYNEQFF.

The CDR3 loop reads CASSLIRERQYF. The CDR3 DNA reads as TGTGCCAGCAGCTTAATTCGGGAGCGGCAGTACTTC. The rearrangement uses TRBV7-9 and TRBJ2-5; D may be TRBD2 (6 bases). Germline lookup yields CDR1 SEHNR and CDR2 FQNEAQ (reference sequence). Trimming shortened V by 2 bases and J by 11 bases, and 12 bases separated the two germline ends. The CDR3 is 12 amino acids.

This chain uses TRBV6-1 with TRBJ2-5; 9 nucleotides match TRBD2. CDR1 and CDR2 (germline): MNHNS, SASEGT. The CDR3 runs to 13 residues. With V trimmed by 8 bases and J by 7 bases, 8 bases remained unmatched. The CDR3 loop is CASLGTSRRTQYF. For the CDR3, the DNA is TGTGCCAGCCTAGGGACTAGCCGCAGGACCCAGTACTTC.

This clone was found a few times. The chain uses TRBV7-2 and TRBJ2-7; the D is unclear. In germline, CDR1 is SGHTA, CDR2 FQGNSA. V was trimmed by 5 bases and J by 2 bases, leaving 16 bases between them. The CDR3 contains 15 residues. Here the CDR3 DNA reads TGTGCCAGCAGCGTGTCTCGGTCCCCCGCCTACGAGCAGTACTTC. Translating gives CASSVSRSPAYEQYF. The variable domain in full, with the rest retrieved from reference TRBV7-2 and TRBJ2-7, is GAGVSQSPSNKVTEKGKDVELRCDPISGHTALYWYRQSLGQGLEFLIYFQGNSAPDKSGLPSDRFSAERTGGSVSTLTIQRTQQEDSAVYLCASSVSRSPAYEQYFGPGTRLTVT.

CDR3 bases: TGTGCCAGCTCACCGCAGGGGGGCTTGAACACTGAAGCTTTCTTT. Its protein product is CASSPQGGLNTEAFF. The chain couples TRBV18 to TRBJ1-1; 7 nucleotides agree with TRBD1. V gave up 3 bases and J gave up 0 bases; unmatched junction bases: 4. CDR3 length equals 15 residues. Germline V lookup: CDR1 KGHSH, CDR2 LQKENI.

The DNA for the CDR3 is TGTGCCAGCAGTGAAGGTGTCCGACGGGGATCCTACGAGCAGTACTTC. Translation gives CASSEGVRRGSYEQYF. V and J are TRBV6-1 and TRBJ2-7; D perhaps matches TRBD2 (5 bases). Germline loops: CDR1 MNHNS, CDR2 SASEGT. This CDR3 is 16 amino acids long. Between the trimmed V and J ends, which lost 1 base and 1 base, there was a span of 14 bases.

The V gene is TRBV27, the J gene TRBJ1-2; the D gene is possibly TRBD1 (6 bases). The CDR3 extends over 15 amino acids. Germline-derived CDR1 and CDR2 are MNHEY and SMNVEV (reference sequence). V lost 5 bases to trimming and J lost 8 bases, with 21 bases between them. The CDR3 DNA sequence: TGTGCCAGCAGTACCTACAAACAGGGATCGGAGGGCTACACCTTC. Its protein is CASSTYKQGSEGYTF.

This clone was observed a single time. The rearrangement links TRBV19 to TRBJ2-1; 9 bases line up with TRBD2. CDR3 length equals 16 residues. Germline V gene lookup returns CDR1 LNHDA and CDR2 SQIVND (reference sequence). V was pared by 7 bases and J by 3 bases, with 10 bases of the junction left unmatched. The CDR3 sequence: CASNPTSGPYYNEQFF. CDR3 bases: TGTGCCAGTAACCCGACTAGCGGACCTTACTACAATGAGCAGTTCTTC.

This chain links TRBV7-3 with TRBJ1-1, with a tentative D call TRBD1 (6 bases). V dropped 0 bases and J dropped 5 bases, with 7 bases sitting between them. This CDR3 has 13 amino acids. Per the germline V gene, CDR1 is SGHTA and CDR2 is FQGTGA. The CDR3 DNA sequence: TGTGCCAGCAGCTTAACGCAGGGGACTGAAGCTTTCTTT. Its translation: CASSLTQGTEAFF.

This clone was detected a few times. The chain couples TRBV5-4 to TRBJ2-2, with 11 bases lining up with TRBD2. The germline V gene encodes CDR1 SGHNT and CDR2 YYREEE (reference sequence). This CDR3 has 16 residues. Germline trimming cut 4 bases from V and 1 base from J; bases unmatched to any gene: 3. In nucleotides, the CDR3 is TGTGCCAGCAGCCCACTAGCGGGGGAGAACACCGGGGAGCTGTTTTTT. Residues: CASSPLAGENTGELFF. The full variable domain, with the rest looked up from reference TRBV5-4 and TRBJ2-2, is ETGVTQSPTHLIKTRGQQVTLRCSSQSGHNTVSWYQQALGQGPQFIFQYYREEENGRGNFPPRFSGLQFPNYSSELNVNALELDDSALYLCASSPLAGENTGELFFGEGSRLTVL.

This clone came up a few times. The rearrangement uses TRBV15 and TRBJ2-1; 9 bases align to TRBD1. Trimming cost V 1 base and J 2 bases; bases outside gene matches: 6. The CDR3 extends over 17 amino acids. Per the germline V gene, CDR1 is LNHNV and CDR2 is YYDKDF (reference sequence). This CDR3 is CATSRGTDRGAYNEQFF. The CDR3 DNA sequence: TGTGCCACCAGCAGAGGCACCGACAGGGGGGCCTACAATGAGCAGTTCTTC.

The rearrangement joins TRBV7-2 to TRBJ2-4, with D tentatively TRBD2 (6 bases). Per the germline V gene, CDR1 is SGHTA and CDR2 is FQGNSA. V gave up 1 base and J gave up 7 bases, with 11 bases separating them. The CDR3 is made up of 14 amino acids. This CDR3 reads CASSLEAGTNIQYF. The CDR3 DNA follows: TGTGCCAGCAGCTTAGAAGCAGGGACTAACATTCAGTACTTC.

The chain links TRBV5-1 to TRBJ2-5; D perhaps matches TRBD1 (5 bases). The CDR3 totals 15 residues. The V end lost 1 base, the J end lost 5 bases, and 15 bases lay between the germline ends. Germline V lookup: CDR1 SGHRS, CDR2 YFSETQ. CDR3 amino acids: CASSLQGVAPETQYF. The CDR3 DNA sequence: TGCGCCAGCAGCTTGCAAGGGGTCGCTCCGGAGACCCAGTACTTC.

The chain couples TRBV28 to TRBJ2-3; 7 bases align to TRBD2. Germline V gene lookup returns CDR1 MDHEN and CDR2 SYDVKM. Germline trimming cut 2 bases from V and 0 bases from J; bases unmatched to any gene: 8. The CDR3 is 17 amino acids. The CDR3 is CASSLEASGPSTDTQYF. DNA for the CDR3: TGTGCCAGCAGTTTAGAGGCTAGCGGCCCTAGCACAGATACGCAGTATTTT.

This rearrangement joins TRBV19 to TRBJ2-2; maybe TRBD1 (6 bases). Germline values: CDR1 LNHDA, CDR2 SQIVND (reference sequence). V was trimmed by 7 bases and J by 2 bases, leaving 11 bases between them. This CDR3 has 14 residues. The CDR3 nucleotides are TGTGCCAGTACGGGGACACATAACACCGGGGAGCTGTTTTTT. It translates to CASTGTHNTGELFF.

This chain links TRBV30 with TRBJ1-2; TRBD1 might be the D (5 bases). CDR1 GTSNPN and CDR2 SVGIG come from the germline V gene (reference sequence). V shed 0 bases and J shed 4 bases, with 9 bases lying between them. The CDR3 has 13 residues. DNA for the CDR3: TGTGCCTGGAGTGTAAAAGGGGCCTATGGCTACACCTTC. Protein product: CAWSVKGAYGYTF.

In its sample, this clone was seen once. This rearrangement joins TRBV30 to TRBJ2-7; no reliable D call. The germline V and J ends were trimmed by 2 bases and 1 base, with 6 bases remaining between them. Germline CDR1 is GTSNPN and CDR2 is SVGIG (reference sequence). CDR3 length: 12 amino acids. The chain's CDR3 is CAWSRESYEQYF. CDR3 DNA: TGTGCCTGGAGTCGCGAATCCTACGAGCAGTACTTC. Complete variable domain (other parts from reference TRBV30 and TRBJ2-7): SQTIHQWPATLVQPVGSPLSLECTVEGTSNPNLYWYRQAAGRGLQLLFYSVGIGQISSEVPQNLSASRPQDRQFILSSKKLLLSDSGFYLCAWSRESYEQYFGPGTRLTVT.

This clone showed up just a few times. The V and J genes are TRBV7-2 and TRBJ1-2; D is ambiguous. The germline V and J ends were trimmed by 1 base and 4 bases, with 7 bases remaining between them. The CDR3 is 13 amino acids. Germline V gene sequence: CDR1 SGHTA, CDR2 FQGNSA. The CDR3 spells CASSLGVIYGYTF. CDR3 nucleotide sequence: TGTGCCAGCAGCTTAGGCGTAATCTATGGCTACACCTTC.

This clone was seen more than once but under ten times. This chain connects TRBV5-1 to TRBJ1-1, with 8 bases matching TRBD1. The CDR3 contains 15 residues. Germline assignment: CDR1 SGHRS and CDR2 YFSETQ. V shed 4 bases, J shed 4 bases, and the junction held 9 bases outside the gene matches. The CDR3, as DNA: TGCGCCAGCAGCCCCTCGGACAGGGTTATCACTGAAGCTTTCTTT. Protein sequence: CASSPSDRVITEAFF. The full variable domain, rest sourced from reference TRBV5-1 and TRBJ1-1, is KAGVTQTPRYLIKTRGQQVTLSCSPISGHRSVSWYQQTPGQGLQFLFEYFSETQRNKGNFPGRFSGRQFSNSRSEMNVSTLELGDSALYLCASSPSDRVITEAFFGQGTRLTVV.

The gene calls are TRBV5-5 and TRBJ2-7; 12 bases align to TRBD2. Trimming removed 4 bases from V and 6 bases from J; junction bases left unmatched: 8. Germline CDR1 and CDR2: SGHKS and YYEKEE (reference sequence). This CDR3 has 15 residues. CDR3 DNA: TGTGCCAGCAGCGAGCTAGCGGGGGGGCCAGTCGAGCAGTACTTC. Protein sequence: CASSELAGGPVEQYF.

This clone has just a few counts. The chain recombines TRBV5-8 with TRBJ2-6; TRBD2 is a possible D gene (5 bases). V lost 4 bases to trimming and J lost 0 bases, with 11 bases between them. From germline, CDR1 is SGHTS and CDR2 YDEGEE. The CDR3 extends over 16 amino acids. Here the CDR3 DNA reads TGTGCCAGCAGCCGCCGGGGAAGCTCTGGGGCCAACGTCCTGACTTTC. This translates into CASSRRGSSGANVLTF.

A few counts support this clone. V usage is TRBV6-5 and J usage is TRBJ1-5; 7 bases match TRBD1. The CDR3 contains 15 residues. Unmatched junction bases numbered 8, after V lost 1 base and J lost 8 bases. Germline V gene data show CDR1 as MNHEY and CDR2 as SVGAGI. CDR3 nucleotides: TGTGCCAGCAGTTACTACCGGGACAGCGGCGAGCCCCAGCATTTT. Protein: CASSYYRDSGEPQHF.

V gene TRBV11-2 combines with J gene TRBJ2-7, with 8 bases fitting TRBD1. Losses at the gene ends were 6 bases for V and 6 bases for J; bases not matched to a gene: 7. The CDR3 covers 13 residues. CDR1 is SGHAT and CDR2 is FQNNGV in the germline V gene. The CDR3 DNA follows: TGTGCCAGCAGAGGACAGGGTACGGCCGAGCAGTACTTC. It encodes CASRGQGTAEQYF.

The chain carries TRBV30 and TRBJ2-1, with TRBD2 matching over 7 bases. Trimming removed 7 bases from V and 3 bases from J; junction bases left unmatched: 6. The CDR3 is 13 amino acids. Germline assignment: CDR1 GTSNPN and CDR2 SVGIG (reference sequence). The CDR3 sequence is CAFHREDYNEQFF. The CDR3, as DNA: TGTGCCTTTCACCGGGAGGACTACAATGAGCAGTTCTTC.

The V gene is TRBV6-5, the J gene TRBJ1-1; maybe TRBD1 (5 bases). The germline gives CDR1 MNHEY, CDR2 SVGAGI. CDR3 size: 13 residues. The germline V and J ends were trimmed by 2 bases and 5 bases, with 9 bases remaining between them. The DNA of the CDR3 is TGTGCCAGCAGTTACGGGGGGGATACTGAAGCTTTCTTT. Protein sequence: CASSYGGDTEAFF.

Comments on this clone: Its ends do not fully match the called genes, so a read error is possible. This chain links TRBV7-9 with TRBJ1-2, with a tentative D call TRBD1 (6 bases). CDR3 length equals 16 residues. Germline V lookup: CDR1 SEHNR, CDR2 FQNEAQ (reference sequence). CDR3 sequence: CSSSAERDTSNYGYTF. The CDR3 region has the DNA TGTTCCAGCAGCGCCGAACGGGACACCTCTAACTATGGCTACACCTTC.